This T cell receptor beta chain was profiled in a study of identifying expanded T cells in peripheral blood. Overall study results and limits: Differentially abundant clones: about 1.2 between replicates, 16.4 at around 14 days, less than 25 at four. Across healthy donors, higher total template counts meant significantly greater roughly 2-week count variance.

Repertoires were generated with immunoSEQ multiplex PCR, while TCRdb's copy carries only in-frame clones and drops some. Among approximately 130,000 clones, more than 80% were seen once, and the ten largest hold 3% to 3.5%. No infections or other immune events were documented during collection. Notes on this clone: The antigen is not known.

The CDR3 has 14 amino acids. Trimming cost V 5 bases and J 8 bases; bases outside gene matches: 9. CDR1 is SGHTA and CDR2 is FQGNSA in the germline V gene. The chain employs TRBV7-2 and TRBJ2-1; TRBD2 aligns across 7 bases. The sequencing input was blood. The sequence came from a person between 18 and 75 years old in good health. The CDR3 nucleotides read TGTGCCAGCAGCCCGGGACTACCACCTGATGAGCAGTTCTTC. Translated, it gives CASSPGLPPDEQFF. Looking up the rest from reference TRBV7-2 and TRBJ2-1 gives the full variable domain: GAGVSQSPSNKVTEKGKDVELRCDPISGHTALYWYRQSLGQGLEFLIYFQGNSAPDKSGLPSDRFSAERTGGSVSTLTIQRTQQEDSAVYLCASSPGLPPDEQFFGPGTRLTVL.